These 25 T cell receptor beta chains came from one sample sequenced in a study of shared clonotypes between healthy human individuals (dated by TCRdb to 2019 to 2021). The library was made by the immunoSEQ multiplex PCR assay. TCRdb obtained this table from immuneACCESS and retained in-frame rearrangements with V and J assigned. These tables miss some clones; where compared with another copy, unresolved V genes account for less than half of the shortfall, and the remainder is unexplained. For this sample there are over 850,000 clones; roughly 74% appear just once. The ten most abundant clones make up 0.5% to 0.65% of the sample. Sequencing was carried out using memory CD4+ T cells from PBMCs. The sample's cell subset or site label, in plain terms: CD45RA-negative fraction. Every receptor here comes from a man younger than 30 in good health. Some clones in this sample may be carry-over from other donors' samples.

The J gene is TRBJ2-5, the V gene TRBV18, with TRBD1 matching over 7 bases. The CDR3 has 14 residues. With V trimmed by 5 bases and J by 2 bases, 5 bases remained unmatched. Germline assignment: CDR1 KGHSH and CDR2 LQKENI. Written as DNA, the CDR3 is TGTGCCAGCTCAGTGGGACAGCCTCAAGAGACCCAGTACTTC. It specifies CASSVGQPQETQYF.

V is TRBV5-1 and J is TRBJ1-1; D may be TRBD1 (6 bases). The germline V gene has CDR1 SGHRS and CDR2 YFSETQ. V was trimmed by 3 bases and J by 2 bases, leaving 14 bases between them. The CDR3 extends over 15 amino acids. The chain's CDR3 is CASSSGRTVNTEAFF. CDR3 in DNA: TGCGCCAGCAGCTCGGGACGGACAGTAAACACTGAAGCTTTCTTT.

The rearrangement uses TRBV5-1 and TRBJ2-1; TRBD1 aligns across 7 bases. J was trimmed by 5 bases and V by 4 bases; bases with no gene match: 15. CDR1 is SGHRS, CDR2 YFSETQ, per germline. This CDR3 is 17 amino acids long. The CDR3: CASSLDRSKGNHNEQFF. DNA of the CDR3: TGCGCCAGCAGCCTGGACAGGTCGAAGGGGAACCACAATGAGCAGTTCTTC.

The CDR3 spells CASSVEAVAGGGETQYF. For the CDR3, the DNA is TGTGCCAGCAGCGTAGAAGCAGTAGCGGGTGGGGGAGAGACCCAGTACTTC. The chain has TRBV9 and TRBJ2-5, with TRBD2 identical over 7 bases. CDR3 length: 17 amino acids. CDR1 and CDR2 from the germline V gene are SGDLS and YYNGEE. Germline trimming cut 0 bases from V and 4 bases from J; bases unmatched to any gene: 12.

V is TRBV2 and J is TRBJ2-7; 11 bases are shared with TRBD1. The CDR3 loop spans 15 amino acids. Germline-derived CDR1 and CDR2 are SNHLY and FYNNEI. Trimming took 5 bases from V and 6 from J; bases not matched to a gene: 9. The CDR3 bases are TGTGCCAGCAGTCCTCGGACAGGGGGCACCGGCGAGCAGTACTTC. This gives the protein CASSPRTGGTGEQYF.

The chain has TRBV29-1 and TRBJ2-2, with no clear D. Germline-derived CDR1 and CDR2 are SQVTM and ANQGSEA. Deletions cut 7 bases from V and 2 bases from J, with 5 bases between. There are 11 residues in the CDR3. The CDR3 DNA is TGCAGCGCAAGCAACACCGGGGAGCTGTTTTTT. Its translation: CSASNTGELFF.

The chain carries TRBV2 and TRBJ1-6, with TRBD1 matching over 10 bases. Per germline, CDR1 SNHLY and CDR2 FYNNEI. J gave up 7 bases and V 5 bases, and 5 bases lay outside the gene matches. CDR3 size: 15 residues. The CDR3 loop is CASSSGQGGNSPLHF. The CDR3 DNA sequence: TGTGCCAGCAGTAGCGGACAGGGGGGAAATTCACCCCTCCACTTT. The variable domain in full, completed from reference TRBV2 and TRBJ1-6, reads EPEVTQTPSHQVTQMGQEVILRCVPISNHLYFYWYRQILGQKVEFLVSFYNNEISEKSEIFDDQFSVERPDGSNFTLKIRSTKLEDSAMYFCASSSGQGGNSPLHFGNGTRLTVT.

The chain uses TRBV5-6 and TRBJ2-3; weak D call: TRBD2 (5 bases). Germline loops: CDR1 SGHDT, CDR2 YYEEEE. The CDR3 sequence is 17 residues long. V was shortened by 4 bases and J by 1 base, with 19 bases between the two germline ends. Here the CDR3 reads CASSPGGWGDGTDTQYF. The CDR3 DNA sequence: TGTGCCAGCAGCCCTGGCGGGTGGGGAGACGGCACAGATACGCAGTATTTT. Looking up the rest from reference TRBV5-6 and TRBJ2-3 gives the full variable domain: DAGVTQSPTHLIKTRGQQVTLRCSPKSGHDTVSWYQQALGQGPQFIFQYYEEEERQRGNFPDRFSGHQFPNYSSELNVNALLLGDSALYLCASSPGGWGDGTDTQYFGPGTRLTVL.

V and J are TRBV5-1 and TRBJ1-5, with 8 positions matching TRBD1. Unmatched junction bases numbered 10, after V lost 0 bases and J lost 8 bases. Germline assignment: CDR1 SGHRS and CDR2 YFSETQ. This CDR3 comprises 16 residues. CDR3 sequence: CASSLGTGTAGKPQHF. CDR3 DNA: TGCGCCAGCAGCTTGGGGACAGGGACCGCGGGAAAGCCCCAGCATTTT.

The V and J genes are TRBV19 and TRBJ2-7; perhaps D is TRBD1 or TRBD2 (5 bases each). The CDR3 runs to 15 residues. The germline V gene has CDR1 LNHDA and CDR2 SQIVND (reference sequence). Trimming left V 5 bases short and J 4 bases short, with 18 bases between. For the CDR3, the DNA is TGTGCCAGTAGTCCCCCCGGGACCCTCTTTTACGAGCAGTACTTC. It encodes CASSPPGTLFYEQYF.

The rearrangement links TRBV28 to TRBJ1-2, with D unresolved. The CDR3 length is 15 residues. The V gene's germline CDR1 is MDHEN and CDR2 SYDVKM. Between the trimmed V and J ends, which lost 3 bases and 5 bases, there was a span of 16 bases. The CDR3 nucleotides read TGTGCCAGCAGTTTTCGTACGGCAGCCCTTTATGGCTACACCTTC. Its translation: CASSFRTAALYGYTF.

This chain links TRBV7-3 with TRBJ2-5; 10 nucleotides agree with TRBD2. The CDR3 consists of 15 residues. CDR1 and CDR2 (germline): SGHTA, FQGTGA. J was trimmed by 4 bases and V by 5 bases; bases with no gene match: 7. The CDR3 nucleotides are TGTGCCAGCAGCACTAGCGGGACCGGAGGAGAGACCCAGTACTTC. Translated, it gives CASSTSGTGGETQYF. Full variable domain (remainder filled in from reference TRBV7-3 and TRBJ2-5): GAGVSQTPSNKVTEKGKYVELRCDPISGHTALYWYRQSLGQGPEFLIYFQGTGAADDSGLPNDRFFAVRPEGSVSTLKIQRTERGDSAVYLCASSTSGTGGETQYFGPGTRLLVL.

The chain is built from TRBV19 and TRBJ2-1, with 11 bases matching TRBD2. This CDR3 region has 17 residues. In germline, CDR1 is LNHDA, CDR2 SQIVND (reference sequence). With 5 bases clipped from V and 0 bases from J, the junction kept 6 bases outside the gene matches. Here the CDR3 DNA reads TGTGCCAGTAGTGCGCTAGCGGGAGGCAGCTCCTACAATGAGCAGTTCTTC. It specifies CASSALAGGSSYNEQFF.

The chain combines TRBV9 with TRBJ2-4; 9 nucleotides agree with TRBD2. The CDR3 contains 18 residues. Germline CDR1 and CDR2: SGDLS and YYNGEE. Losses at the gene ends were 4 bases for V and 8 bases for J; bases not matched to a gene: 19. The CDR3 here is CASSPQGTSFTMVDIQYF. For the CDR3, the DNA is TGTGCCAGCAGCCCTCAAGGGACTAGCTTTACGATGGTTGACATTCAGTACTTC. The full variable domain, in which reference TRBV9 and TRBJ2-4 provide the parts outside the CDR3, is DSGVTQTPKHLITATGQRVTLRCSPRSGDLSVYWYQQSLDQGLQFLIQYYNGEERAKGNILERFSAQQFPDLHSELNLSSLELGDSALYFCASSPQGTSFTMVDIQYFGAGTRLSVL.

This clone showed up just a few times. The V gene is TRBV7-2, the J gene TRBJ2-3; D is unclear. V was clipped by 3 bases and J by 3 bases, with 13 bases between them. Germline CDR1 and CDR2: SGHTA and FQGNSA. The CDR3 has 15 residues. The chain's CDR3 is CASSFQPVGTDTQYF. The DNA of the CDR3 is TGTGCCAGCAGCTTCCAGCCCGTGGGTACAGATACGCAGTATTTT.

The genes are TRBV25-1 and TRBJ2-4; perhaps TRBD2 as D (6 bases). CDR3 size: 16 residues. V was cut by 2 bases and J by 4 bases, with 15 bases left in between. The germline CDR1 and CDR2 sequences are MGHDK and SYGVNS. CDR3 in DNA: TGTGCCAGCAGTGAAAGCCCGCCGGGACTGAAAAACATTCAGTACTTC. This sequence encodes CASSESPPGLKNIQYF.

V gene TRBV29-1 combines with J gene TRBJ2-3; the D is unclear. The CDR3 totals 12 residues. The germline gives CDR1 SQVTM, CDR2 ANQGSEA. V lost 4 bases and J lost 4, with 9 bases in between. In DNA form, the CDR3 reads TGCAGCGTTGCGCTAGGAGCAGATACGCAGTATTTT. Protein sequence: CSVALGADTQYF.

The chain uses TRBV6-1 and TRBJ2-3; the D gene is possibly TRBD2 (6 bases). CDR3 length: 18 residues. Germline loops: CDR1 MNHNS, CDR2 SASEGT. V was clipped by 0 bases and J by 5 bases, with 21 bases between them. CDR3: CASSEALRRTNRGDTQYF. The CDR3 nucleotides are TGTGCCAGCAGTGAAGCGCTGAGACGGACTAATAGGGGAGATACGCAGTATTTT.

The chain employs TRBV5-1 and TRBJ2-7; TRBD1 agrees at 8 bases. The junction had 14 bases not matched to a gene; V was cut back by 4 bases and J by 5 bases. Looked up from germline, CDR1 is SGHRS and CDR2 is YFSETQ. CDR3 size: 16 residues. CDR3 sequence reads: CASSDKVGRGQDEQYF. CDR3 bases: TGCGCCAGCAGCGACAAGGTTGGCAGGGGGCAAGACGAGCAGTACTTC.

The chain links TRBV5-1 to TRBJ2-1, with D perhaps TRBD2 (5 bases). Germline loops: CDR1 SGHRS, CDR2 YFSETQ. CDR3 length: 15 residues. The V end was cut by 7 bases, the J end by 0 bases, with 14 bases between. This chain's CDR3 is CASGNQAGSYNEQFF. CDR3 nucleotides: TGCGCCAGCGGCAACCAGGCGGGCTCCTACAATGAGCAGTTCTTC.

The chain recombines TRBV9 with TRBJ2-5; the D gene is possibly TRBD2 (5 bases). Trimming took 0 bases from V and 5 from J, leaving 17 bases between them. This CDR3 is 16 amino acids long. Looked up from germline, CDR1 is SGDLS and CDR2 is YYNGEE. The CDR3 DNA sequence: TGTGCCAGCAGCGTAGAAAACGGACTTAACGGGGAGACCCAGTACTTC. This gives the protein CASSVENGLNGETQYF.

The chain joins TRBV6-5 to TRBJ1-5, with 11 bases fitting TRBD1. This CDR3 region has 15 residues. Germline V CDR1 and CDR2: MNHEY, SVGAGI. Trimming at V came to 6 bases and at J to 2 bases, leaving 3 bases not matched to a gene. The CDR3 nucleotides read TGTGCCAGCAGGGGACAGGGGGAGGGCAATCAGCCCCAGCATTTT. It specifies CASRGQGEGNQPQHF.

For this clone: A much bigger clone sits one base away, suggesting this may be a read error. The sample holds other DNA sequences that translate to the same CDR3. V is TRBV5-1 and J is TRBJ1-1; 9 positions agree with TRBD1. Germline trimming cut 3 bases from V and 4 bases from J; bases unmatched to any gene: 4. The CDR3 runs to 14 residues. Per the germline V gene, CDR1 is SGHRS and CDR2 is YFSETQ. CDR3 region: CASSSDRGGTEAFF. The CDR3 nucleotides read TGCGCCAGCAGCTCGGACAGGGGCGGCACTGAAGCTTTCTTT.

This chain links TRBV20-1 with TRBJ1-1, with no clear D. This CDR3 spans 10 amino acids. The V gene's germline CDR1 is DFQATT and CDR2 SNEGSKA (reference sequence). Trimming pared 6 bases from V and 3 bases from J, leaving 5 bases between. As DNA, the CDR3 is TGCAGTGCCTACGACACTGAAGCTTTCTTT. Translated, it gives CSAYDTEAFF.

The chain recombines TRBV19 with TRBJ1-4; D gene unclear. With 6 bases removed from V and 0 bases from J, the gap between germline ends came to 8 bases. Looked up from germline, CDR1 is LNHDA and CDR2 is SQIVND (reference sequence). This CDR3 contains 14 residues. The CDR3 DNA follows: TGTGCCAGTAGAGACGGAGCAACTAATGAAAAACTGTTTTTT. It specifies CASRDGATNEKLFF.